The 20 T cell receptor beta chains in this list originate from one sample, sequenced in a study of long-term antiretroviral therapy in people with HIV. It was version v3.0 of the immunoSEQ assay that was run at survey level. Clones were sequenced by immunoSEQ multiplex PCR, and TCRdb holds only the in-frame ones, with some missing. The data contain 25,000 to 30,000 clones, roughly 86% of them singletons. Material: unsorted PBMCs, obtained around 2.6 years after starting antiretroviral therapy. The receptors originated from a man aged 35 to 55 with HIV.

The chain is built from TRBV6-1 and TRBJ2-7, with 10 bases fitting TRBD1. J was trimmed by 3 bases and V by 9 bases; bases with no gene match: 5. This CDR3 spans 13 amino acids. Germline CDR1 and CDR2: MNHNS and SASEGT. Here the CDR3 DNA reads TGTGCCAGTCCCGGGACAGGGGACTACGAGCAGTACTTC. Amino acids: CASPGTGDYEQYF.

This chain joins TRBV28 and TRBJ1-2; 7 nucleotides agree with TRBD1. This CDR3 spans 11 amino acids. V gave up 9 bases and J gave up 9 bases; unmatched junction bases: 7. The V gene's germline CDR1 is MDHEN and CDR2 SYDVKM. The CDR3 DNA reads as TGTGCCAGTGGGACAGTCCGGCGCTACACCTTC. Translation: CASGTVRRYTF.

The sample holds one count of this clone. The chain combines TRBV28 with TRBJ1-5, with D possibly TRBD1 on 6 matching bases. Germline-derived CDR1 and CDR2 are MDHEN and SYDVKM. CDR3 length equals 14 residues. V lost 7 bases to trimming and J lost 4 bases, with 14 bases between them. In nucleotides, the CDR3 is TGTGCCAGCACCCTCGGGACACCGAATCAGCCCCAGCATTTT. It encodes CASTLGTPNQPQHF. The whole variable domain, remainder taken from reference TRBV28 and TRBJ1-5, is DVKVTQSSRYLVKRTGEKVFLECVQDMDHENMFWYRQDPGLGLRLIYFSYDVKMKEKGDIPEGYSVSREKKERFSLILESASTNQTSMYLCASTLGTPNQPQHFGDGTRLSIL.

V gene TRBV10-1 combines with J gene TRBJ2-1, with a possible D match to TRBD2 (6 bases). The CDR3 covers 14 residues. The germline CDR1 and CDR2 sequences are WNHNN and SYGVQD (reference sequence). With 0 bases removed from V and 5 bases from J, the gap between germline ends came to 8 bases. CDR3 sequence reads: CASSESGSNNEQFF. In DNA, the CDR3 is TGCGCCAGCAGTGAGTCCGGGAGTAACAATGAGCAGTTCTTC.

This chain connects TRBV30 to TRBJ2-7; TRBD1 agrees at 8 bases. This CDR3 region has 15 residues. V gave up 0 bases and J gave up 2 bases; unmatched junction bases: 6. Germline assignment: CDR1 GTSNPN and CDR2 SVGIG (reference sequence). DNA for the CDR3: TGTGCCTGGAGTGTAGGTGGGACAGGAGCCTACGAGCAGTACTTC. This gives the protein CAWSVGGTGAYEQYF.

The table lists this clone with a few counts. This sequence joins TRBV7-2 and TRBJ1-2; no reliable D call. The V gene's germline CDR1 is SGHTA and CDR2 FQGNSA. The V gene lost 0 bases and the J gene lost 2 bases, with 10 bases spanning the gap. The CDR3 runs to 15 residues. The CDR3 reads CASSLAEGKNYGYTF. In DNA form, the CDR3 reads TGTGCCAGCAGCTTAGCAGAAGGGAAGAACTATGGCTACACCTTC. Using reference TRBV7-2 and TRBJ1-2 for the parts outside the CDR3, the full variable domain is GAGVSQSPSNKVTEKGKDVELRCDPISGHTALYWYRQSLGQGLEFLIYFQGNSAPDKSGLPSDRFSAERTGGSVSTLTIQRTQQEDSAVYLCASSLAEGKNYGYTFGSGTRLTVV.

The rearrangement links TRBV5-1 to TRBJ2-5, with 7 nucleotides matching TRBD1. The length of the CDR3 is 14 residues. The V gene end was trimmed by 3 bases and the J gene end by 2 bases; junction bases not matched to a gene: 4. Germline V gene data show CDR1 as SGHRS and CDR2 as YFSETQ. In nucleotides, the CDR3 is TGCGCCAGCAGCTCGGGACAGCCACAAGAGACCCAGTACTTC. Translating gives CASSSGQPQETQYF.

The rearrangement links TRBV4-2 to TRBJ2-3, with 9 bases identical to TRBD2. Germline V CDR1 and CDR2: LGHNA, YNFKEQ. V was pared by 2 bases and J by 2 bases, with 8 bases of the junction left unmatched. This CDR3 is 17 amino acids long. This chain's CDR3 is CASSQRLAVTHTDTQYF. The CDR3 region has the DNA TGTGCCAGCAGCCAACGACTAGCGGTGACACACACAGATACGCAGTATTTT.

V usage is TRBV9 and J usage is TRBJ2-3; 7 bases are shared with TRBD2. CDR1 and CDR2 (germline): SGDLS, YYNGEE. The CDR3 consists of 12 residues. Trimming took 3 bases from V and 12 from J; bases not matched to a gene: 7. The CDR3 reads CASSAGLVVQYF. In DNA form, the CDR3 reads TGTGCCAGCAGCGCCGGACTAGTTGTTCAGTATTTT.

The sample holds one count of this clone. This sequence joins TRBV5-1 and TRBJ1-3; 7 nucleotides match TRBD1. Trimming cost V 1 base and J 0 bases; bases outside gene matches: 7. This CDR3 is 17 amino acids long. Germline V gene data show CDR1 as SGHRS and CDR2 as YFSETQ. As DNA, the CDR3 is TGCGCCAGCAGCTTGACGGGACAGACCTCCTCTGGAAACACCATATATTTT. Translation: CASSLTGQTSSGNTIYF. Full variable domain (missing parts from reference TRBV5-1 and TRBJ1-3): KAGVTQTPRYLIKTRGQQVTLSCSPISGHRSVSWYQQTPGQGLQFLFEYFSETQRNKGNFPGRFSGRQFSNSRSEMNVSTLELGDSALYLCASSLTGQTSSGNTIYFGEGSWLTVV.

The rearrangement links TRBV11-2 to TRBJ1-1, with D hard to call. This CDR3 is 11 amino acids long. V was pared by 2 bases and J by 13 bases, with 11 bases between. Germline V lookup: CDR1 SGHAT, CDR2 FQNNGV. The CDR3, as DNA: TGTGCCAGCAGCTTACTGGAGGAGGGTTTCTTT. Translating gives CASSLLEEGFF.

A few counts support this clone. The CDR3 coding sequence is TGTGCCTGGAGTGGGTCTGTAAAAAACACTGAAGCTTTCTTT. This codes for CAWSGSVKNTEAFF. V and J are TRBV30 and TRBJ1-1; no reliable D call. Trimming shortened V by 1 base and J by 2 bases, and 11 bases separated the two germline ends. CDR3 length: 14 amino acids. The germline V gene encodes CDR1 GTSNPN and CDR2 SVGIG (reference sequence). The full variable domain, in which reference TRBV30 and TRBJ1-1 provide the parts outside the CDR3, is SQTIHQWPATLVQPVGSPLSLECTVEGTSNPNLYWYRQAAGRGLQLLFYSVGIGQISSEVPQNLSASRPQDRQFILSSKKLLLSDSGFYLCAWSGSVKNTEAFFGQGTRLTVV.

The rearrangement uses TRBV27 and TRBJ2-7, with 8 nucleotides matching TRBD2. V shed 6 bases and J 3 bases; nucleotides not matched to a gene: 7. The CDR3 runs to 14 residues. The germline CDR1 and CDR2 sequences are MNHEY and SMNVEV (reference sequence). CDR3 nucleotides: TGTGCCAGCAGGGCCGGGACTAGTGTCTACGAGCAGTACTTC. It specifies CASRAGTSVYEQYF.

The chain uses TRBV6-1 and TRBJ2-3; perhaps TRBD1 as D (6 bases). Germline V gives CDR1 MNHNS, CDR2 SASEGT. This CDR3 is built from 14 residues. Trimming removed 7 bases at V and 4 bases at J, with 15 bases between. The CDR3 is CASIPLGAADTQYF. CDR3 in DNA: TGTGCCAGCATCCCCCTGGGGGCGGCAGATACGCAGTATTTT.

This chain uses TRBV4-3 with TRBJ1-3; D is unresolved. Germline V gene data show CDR1 as LGHNA and CDR2 as YSLEER. V was clipped by 3 bases and J by 0 bases, with 15 bases between them. This CDR3 spans 17 amino acids. CDR3 amino acids: CASSQSPTTGSGNTIYF. The CDR3 bases are TGCGCCAGCAGCCAGTCACCGACGACCGGCTCTGGAAACACCATATATTTT.

J is TRBJ1-2 and V is TRBV5-1; no firm D call. CDR1 and CDR2 (germline): SGHRS, YFSETQ. This CDR3 region has 15 residues. With 4 bases removed from V and 0 bases from J, the gap between germline ends came to 13 bases. The CDR3 bases are TGCGCCAGCAGCCCTTTGCAACCTTCTAACTATGGCTACACCTTC. Its protein is CASSPLQPSNYGYTF.

The chain combines TRBV11-2 with TRBJ2-1, with TRBD2 matching over 12 bases. The CDR3 has 17 amino acids. J gave up 9 bases and V 3 bases, and 12 bases lay outside the gene matches. Germline V lookup: CDR1 SGHAT, CDR2 FQNNGV. The chain's CDR3 is CASSLYKTSGRVGEQFF. CDR3 in DNA: TGTGCCAGCAGCTTGTATAAGACTAGCGGGAGAGTGGGTGAGCAGTTCTTC.

The chain couples TRBV4-1 to TRBJ2-1; 9 nucleotides line up with TRBD2. The CDR3 extends over 15 amino acids. Germline loops: CDR1 MGHRA, CDR2 YSYEKL. Losses at the gene ends were 0 bases for V and 7 bases for J; bases not matched to a gene: 4. The CDR3 loop reads CASSQEGREGNEQFF. DNA of the CDR3: TGCGCCAGCAGCCAAGAAGGGCGGGAGGGGAATGAGCAGTTCTTC.

Regarding this clone: An end of the junction differs from the germline gene, which may be a read error. The V gene is TRBV7-2, the J gene TRBJ2-7; TRBD2 aligns across 7 bases. The germline CDR1 and CDR2 sequences are SGHTA and FQGNSA. CDR3 size: 14 residues. CDR3 sequence reads: CASSLAANTYEQYF. For the CDR3, the DNA is TGTGCCAGCAGCCTAGCGGCGAACACCTACGAGCAGTACTTC. Full variable domain (missing parts from reference TRBV7-2 and TRBJ2-7): GAGVSQSPSNKVTEKGKDVELRCDPISGHTALYWYRQSLGQGLEFLIYFQGNSAPDKSGLPSDRFSAERTGGSVSTLTIQRTQQEDSAVYLCASSLAANTYEQYFGPGTRLTVT.

V and J are TRBV7-2 and TRBJ2-5; the D is unclear. The ends were cut back, 1 base at V and 2 bases at J, with 14 bases in the middle. Germline loops: CDR1 SGHTA, CDR2 FQGNSA. The CDR3 runs 16 residues. The chain's CDR3 is CASSLVFPPTQETQYF. The CDR3 DNA reads as TGTGCCAGCAGCTTAGTCTTCCCTCCTACTCAAGAGACCCAGTACTTC.